This entry features one TCR beta chain sequence. Its antigen is unknown. The sample is drawn from a study of siplizumab effects on memory and regulatory T cells. Study results and caveats: A significant reduction in alloreactive sequences traceable to unstimulated CD4+ memory cells was produced by siplizumab. A minor share of alloreactive clones matched unstimulated subsets.

CDR3 size: 12 residues. The germline V gene has CDR1 GTSNPN and CDR2 SVGIG (reference sequence). V gave up 0 bases and J gave up 5 bases, with 5 bases separating them. Sequencing of each sample assayed 75,000 to 100,000 TCR templates. Libraries were prepared by immunoSEQ multiplex PCR; TCRdb keeps only in-frame clonotypes and omits some of them. The data contain approximately 94,000 clones, more than 85% of them singletons. The J gene is TRBJ2-1, the V gene TRBV30; a weak D match, TRBD2 (5 bases). This receptor was identified in a human donor in good health. The specimen sequenced was CD8+ T cells sorted from blood. For the CDR3, the DNA is TGTGCCTGGAGTGTCGGGGACAATGAGCAGTTCTTC. Amino acid sequence: CAWSVGDNEQFF.